A selection of T cell receptor beta chains follows, all from one sample in a study of blood T cell repertoires in COVID-19. Sequenced by immunoSEQ multiplex PCR; TCRdb stores in-frame clones only, minus some. Of 200,000 to 250,000 clones detected, about four fifths appear once; the ten largest clones hold less than 2.5%. Sequencing was performed on peripheral blood. These receptors originate from a woman aged 55-70 years with acute or convalescent COVID-19. The CDR3 runs from the conserved cysteine through the conserved F or W. D genes are given only for firm matches. For some rows the clone size is stated as once, few or many, or as a class when expanded; others skip it.

DNA | CDR3 | V | size | J | D
TGCGCCAGCAGCTTGGCCGGGACTTCAGCGCTGGAGACCCAGTACTTC | CASSLAGTSALETQYF | TRBV5-1 | . | TRBJ2-5 | .
TGTGCCAGCAGCCCCGGGACTAGCTCTTACAATGAGCAGTTCTTC | CASSPGTSSYNEQFF | TRBV3-1/TRBV3-2 | . | TRBJ2-1 | TRBD2
TGTGCCAGCAGCCAAGACAGGGGAAAAGGAAACACCATATATTTT | CASSQDRGKGNTIYF | TRBV14 | . | TRBJ1-3 | .
TGTGCCAGCAGCTTAGGCGGGGAGTCGTGGCCCCAGCATTTT | CASSLGGESWPQHF | TRBV7-9 | . | TRBJ1-5 | .
TGTGCCAGCAGCCCGGGACTGGGCCCTCGGGGTGAGCAGTTCTTC | CASSPGLGPRGEQFF | TRBV13 | once | TRBJ2-1 | .
TGTGCCAGCAGGGACACTAGCGGGCCCACAGATACGCAGTATTTT | CASRDTSGPTDTQYF | TRBV27 | . | TRBJ2-3 | TRBD2
TGTGCCAGCAGGGGGGGGGCGGGGGCTTCACCCCTCCACTTT | CASRGGAGASPLHF | TRBV27 | . | TRBJ1-6 | .
TGTGCCAGCAGCTTAGGACACGCGAACACTGAAGCTTTCTTT | CASSLGHANTEAFF | TRBV7-3 | . | TRBJ1-1 | .
TGTGCCAGCAGTGAGATTAGCGGGGCGTTGGCAGATACGCAGTATTTT | CASSEISGALADTQYF | TRBV6-2/TRBV6-3 | once | TRBJ2-3 | TRBD2
TGTGCCAGCAGCTTAAGACAGGGTGGGGGCTACACCTTC | CASSLRQGGGYTF | TRBV5-4 | . | TRBJ1-2 | TRBD1
TGTGCCAGTAGTATGACGGGTCGTAATGAAAAACTGTTTTTT | CASSMTGRNEKLFF | TRBV19 | many | TRBJ1-4 | .
TGTGCCAGCAGCTCACAGCCGCAGGGAAACCAGCATTTT | CASSSQPQGNQHF | TRBV9 | . | TRBJ1-5 | .
TGTGCCAGCAGTTTTCGGTCTTTCGCTGAAGCTTTCTTT | CASSFRSFAEAFF | TRBV12-3/TRBV12-4 | . | TRBJ1-1 | .
TGTGCCAGCAGTGATAGGGGGCTAGCTTTCTTT | CASSDRGLAFF | TRBV2 | . | TRBJ1-1 | TRBD1
TGTGCCAGCAGTGGGACTAGCGGGGGGCACAATGAGCAGTTCTTC | CASSGTSGGHNEQFF | TRBV2 | few | TRBJ2-1 | TRBD2
TGTGCCAGCAGCGTGGCTAGCGGGGGGGTTTGGGGACTTGCCGGGGAGCTGTTTTTT | CASSVASGGVWGLAGELFF | TRBV4-2 | once | TRBJ2-2 | TRBD2